These 28 T cell receptor beta chains were sequenced from one sample in a study of regulatory T cells in long-lasting Graves disease. Through Arm-PCR of CDR3 regions and iRepertoire HTBI primers, TCR beta libraries were built. TCRdb ran MiXCR on the multiplex PCR reads and lists one entry per CDR3 protein. The sample consists of roughly 410,000 distinct CDR3 sequences, roughly 15% of them appearing once. Time point specified: newly diagnosed GD, antithyroid drugs for less than 3 months. TCR sequences were obtained from RNA taken from PBMCs. The data were also submitted as part of a second study, on T cells in Graves' hyperthyroidism and ophthalmopathy.

The input for sequencing was peripheral blood mononuclear cells (PBMCs), taken at new diagnosis, from a patient treated with antithyroid drugs. The origin of the receptors is a woman aged 40-49 years with Graves disease.

The rearrangement uses TRBV12-3 or TRBV12-4 and TRBJ2-7; D perhaps matches TRBD2 (6 bases). CDR3 length equals 13 residues. Deletions cut 2 bases from V and 9 bases from J, with 14 bases between. CDR3 amino acids: CASSLRRLGGQYF. The CDR3 DNA reads TGTGCCAGCAGTTTACGGAGACTAGGCGGGCAGTACTTC.

This clonotype came up many times. The junction and the germline gene differ at one end; a read error may be behind it. The gene calls are TRBV12-3 or TRBV12-4 and TRBJ2-2; 12 nucleotides line up with TRBD2. There are 15 residues in the CDR3. The CDR3 nucleotides read TGTGCCAGCAGGAGGACTAGCGGGAACACCGAGGAGCTGTTTTTT. It is translated as CASRRTSGNTEELFF.

This clonotype was found many times. The chain is built from TRBV28 and TRBJ2-5, with D possibly TRBD1 on 7 matching bases. Trimming took off 2 bases at V and 9 bases at J, with 16 bases between the two ends. CDR1 is MDHEN, CDR2 SYDVKM, per germline. The CDR3 length is 14 residues. The DNA for the CDR3 is TGTGCCAGCAGTTTAGCCGGGACCAGGGGGGCCCAGTACTTC. As protein: CASSLAGTRGAQYF.

This clonotype was observed many times. V usage is TRBV11-2 and J usage is TRBJ2-1; TRBD2 matches 9 bases. J gave up 3 bases and V 1 base, and 4 bases lay outside the gene matches. This CDR3 region has 16 residues. The germline gives CDR1 SGHAT, CDR2 FQNNGV. The CDR3 here is CASSLGLAAYYNEQFF. As DNA, the CDR3 is TGTGCCAGCAGCTTAGGACTAGCGGCCTACTACAATGAGCAGTTCTTC.

This clonotype was found many times. The chain couples TRBV15 to TRBJ1-1; D call uncertain. The CDR3 consists of 13 residues. The V gene's germline CDR1 is LNHNV and CDR2 YYDKDF (reference sequence). V lost 3 bases, J lost 3 bases, and 8 bases lay in between. CDR3 in DNA: TGTGCCACCAGCAGGAAGACTGACACTGAAGCTTTCTTT. This encodes CATSRKTDTEAFF.

The sample holds many counts of this clonotype. In DNA, the CDR3 is TGTGCCACCAGCAGATGGACAGGGGACTCCTACGAGCAGTACTTC. Translation: CATSRWTGDSYEQYF. The rearrangement joins TRBV15 to TRBJ2-7; the match to TRBD1 covers 9 bases. V shed 2 bases and J 0 bases; nucleotides not matched to a gene: 2. This CDR3 region has 15 residues. The germline gives CDR1 LNHNV, CDR2 YYDKDF (reference sequence). The entire variable domain, with the rest obtained from reference TRBV15 and TRBJ2-7, is as follows: DAMVIQNPRYQVTQFGKPVTLSCSQTLNHNVMYWYQQKSSQAPKLLFHYYDKDFNNEADTPDNFQSRRPNTSFCFLDIRSPGLGDTAMYLCATSRWTGDSYEQYFGPGTRLTVT.

A remark on this clonotype: A read error may be the cause here, since a much bigger clone is one base away. This rearrangement joins TRBV11-3 to TRBJ2-1, with 10 bases that match TRBD2. The J call may be mistaken, given a closer DNA end match to TRBJ2-5. Germline CDR1 reads SGHNT; CDR2 reads YENEEA. This CDR3 is built from 15 residues. The CDR3 spells CTSRPGLAGVETQYF. DNA for the CDR3: TGTACCAGCAGGCCGGGCCTAGCGGGAGTAGAGACCCAGTACTTC.

V and J are TRBV19 and TRBJ2-3, with D possibly being TRBD1 (6 bases). CDR1 and CDR2 from the germline V gene are LNHDA and SQIVND (reference sequence). V dropped 5 bases and J dropped 0 bases, with 12 bases sitting between them. The CDR3 totals 15 residues. CDR3 coding DNA: TGTGCCAGTAGTCTACGACAGGCGAGCACAGATACGCAGTATTTT. Translation gives CASSLRQASTDTQYF.

The chain recombines TRBV20-1 with TRBJ2-5; D not certain. The CDR3 runs 13 residues. Trimming pared 1 base from V and 1 base from J, leaving 7 bases between. Germline CDR1 and CDR2: DFQATT and SNEGSKA (reference sequence). The CDR3 sequence: CSARGRAQETQYF. CDR3 sequence (DNA): TGCAGTGCTAGAGGCCGGGCCCAAGAGACCCAGTACTTC.

This clonotype showed up just a few times. V and J are TRBV29-1 and TRBJ2-6; D gene ambiguous. Trimming took 2 bases from V and 2 from J, leaving 4 bases between them. The CDR3 is made up of 13 amino acids. Germline CDR1 SQVTM, CDR2 ANQGSEA. CDR3 in DNA: TGCAGCGTTGAAACGACTGGGGCCAACGTCCTGACTTTC. This gives the protein CSVETTGANVLTF.

This clonotype was counted at least ten times. At one of its ends the junction is not consistent with the germline gene, which may arise from a read error. This rearrangement joins TRBV29-1 to TRBJ1-1; D perhaps matches TRBD1 (6 bases). The germline V gene encodes CDR1 SQVTM and CDR2 ANQGSEA. The length of the CDR3 is 13 residues. Here the CDR3 DNA reads TGCAGCGTTCCTCCTCAGGGGAACTCTGAAGCTTTCTTT. Translation gives CSVPPQGNSEAFF.

This clonotype was counted many times. The chain joins TRBV11-2 to TRBJ1-4; possibly TRBD1 for D (6 bases). The CDR3 has 15 amino acids. The V and J ends lost 1 base and 0 bases respectively, with 6 bases between them. Germline CDR1 SGHAT, CDR2 FQNNGV. The CDR3 region has the DNA TGTGCCAGCAGCTTAGCAGGGGCAACTAATGAAAAACTGTTTTTT. Translating gives CASSLAGATNEKLFF.

The table lists this clonotype with many counts. The chain has TRBV7-9 and TRBJ1-1, with 8 bases that match TRBD1. The CDR3 loop spans 16 amino acids. From germline, CDR1 is SEHNR and CDR2 FQNEAQ (reference sequence). The V and J ends lost 6 bases and 6 bases, in that order; junction bases with no gene match: 15. The CDR3 region has the DNA TGTGCCAGCAGGCCTAGGCCTTACAGGGGGAAGGCTGAAGCTTTCTTT. Translated: CASRPRPYRGKAEAFF. The full variable domain, completed using reference TRBV7-9 and TRBJ1-1, is DTGVSQNPRHKITKRGQNVTFRCDPISEHNRLYWYRQTLGQGPEFLTYFQNEAQLEKSRLLSDRFSAERPKGSFSTLEIQRTEQGDSAMYLCASRPRPYRGKAEAFFGQGTRLTVV.

The CDR3 sequence is CASSVSGDTGELFF. DNA for the CDR3: TGTGCCAGCAGTGTATCGGGGGACACCGGGGAGCTGTTTTTT. The chain couples TRBV25-1 to TRBJ2-2; D perhaps matches TRBD2 (6 bases). This CDR3 is built from 14 residues. Trimming cost V 4 bases and J 3 bases, with 9 bases left between them. Germline CDR1 and CDR2: MGHDK and SYGVNS. The full variable domain, rest sourced from reference TRBV25-1 and TRBJ2-2, is EADIYQTPRYLVIGTGKKITLECSQTMGHDKMYWYQQDPGMELHLIHYSYGVNSTEKGDLSSESTVSRIRTEHFPLTLESARPSHTSQYLCASSVSGDTGELFFGEGSRLTVL.

In its sample, this clonotype was seen many times. The chain carries TRBV27 and TRBJ1-5; 8 bases align to TRBD1. The V segment lost 0 bases and the J segment 2 bases; nucleotides outside the gene matches: 0. CDR3 length: 15 amino acids. Germline lookup yields CDR1 MNHEY and CDR2 SMNVEV (reference sequence). The CDR3 DNA follows: TGTGCCAGCAGTTTATCGACAGGGGGCAATCAGCCCCAGCATTTT. Its translation: CASSLSTGGNQPQHF.

This clonotype was picked up many times. The chain couples TRBV6-2 or TRBV6-3 to TRBJ2-7; no firm D call. Looked up from germline, CDR1 is MNHEY and CDR2 is SVGEGT. The CDR3 has 14 residues. The germline V and J ends were trimmed by 0 bases and 2 bases, with 8 bases remaining between them. CDR3 coding DNA: TGTGCCAGCAGTTACTCCAATGGGCCCTACGAGCAGTACTTC. It specifies CASSYSNGPYEQYF.

This clonotype was seen repeatedly, ten times or more. This chain links TRBV20-1 with TRBJ1-6, with 12 bases aligning to TRBD1. V lost 5 bases and J lost 7; bases outside the gene matches: 9. From germline, CDR1 is DFQATT and CDR2 SNEGSKA (reference sequence). This CDR3 has 16 residues. CDR3 sequence reads: CSARSGTGGLNSPLHF. The CDR3 DNA sequence: TGCAGTGCTCGCTCCGGGACAGGGGGCTTGAATTCACCCCTCCACTTT.

CDR3: CSASRQGRYEQYF. Written as DNA, the CDR3 is TGCAGTGCTAGTAGGCAGGGGAGATACGAGCAGTACTTC. V is TRBV20-1 and J is TRBJ2-7; D is possibly TRBD1 (6 bases). V gave up 3 bases and J gave up 4 bases, with 13 bases separating them. The CDR3 loop spans 13 amino acids. The germline V gene encodes CDR1 DFQATT and CDR2 SNEGSKA (reference sequence).

This clonotype came up a few times. The genes are TRBV6-2 or TRBV6-3 and TRBJ2-7; the D gene is possibly TRBD2 (6 bases). Germline V CDR1 and CDR2: MNHEY, SVGEGT. This CDR3 contains 15 residues. Trimming cost V 0 bases and J 3 bases, with 12 bases left between them. The CDR3 reads CASSYSREADYEQYF. CDR3 bases: TGTGCCAGCAGTTACTCGAGGGAGGCAGACTACGAGCAGTACTTC.

This clonotype has a count of ten or more. The chain employs TRBV2 and TRBJ1-1; 7 bases agree with TRBD1. CDR1 is SNHLY and CDR2 is FYNNEI in the germline V gene. The CDR3 runs 14 residues. Trimming at V came to 8 bases and at J to 1 base, leaving 7 bases not matched to a gene. The CDR3 protein is CASDTTGENTEAFF. The CDR3 DNA follows: TGTGCCAGCGATACTACAGGGGAGAACACTGAAGCTTTCTTT.

This chain joins TRBV12-3 or TRBV12-4 and TRBJ2-6; D gene ambiguous. This CDR3 is built from 17 residues. V was trimmed by 1 base and J by 1 base, leaving 11 bases between them. CDR3 nucleotides: TGTGCCAGCAGTTTAGAGGGCCTATGGTCTGGGGCCAACGTCCTGACTTTC. It yields the protein CASSLEGLWSGANVLTF.

This clonotype was counted between two and nine times. V and J are TRBV7-2 and TRBJ1-5; TRBD1 matches 12 bases. V shed 1 base and J 7 bases; nucleotides not matched to a gene: 11. This CDR3 has 18 amino acids. Germline loops: CDR1 SGHTA, CDR2 FQGNSA. Written as DNA, the CDR3 is TGTGCCAGCAGCTTAGAGGGAGGGACAGGGGGCAGAGGGCAGCCCCAGCATTTT. Translating it yields CASSLEGGTGGRGQPQHF.

This clonotype occurred once. V usage is TRBV6-1 and J usage is TRBJ2-5, with D perhaps matching TRBD1 (8 bases). V was shortened by 5 bases and J by 0 bases, with 16 bases between the two germline ends. Germline lookup yields CDR1 MNHNS and CDR2 SASEGT. The CDR3 is made up of 16 amino acids. In DNA form, the CDR3 reads TGTGCCAGCAGTCAGACAGGGGAGGGCAACCAAGAGACCCAGTACTTC. Translation: CASSQTGEGNQETQYF.

This clonotype occurred a few times. V gene TRBV5-4 combines with J gene TRBJ2-2; TRBD2 agrees at 14 bases. The germline gives CDR1 SGHNT, CDR2 YYREEE (reference sequence). Unmatched junction bases numbered 3, after V lost 0 bases and J lost 5 bases. This CDR3 spans 17 amino acids. The CDR3 DNA follows: TGTGCCAGCAGCTTGGGACTAGCGGGAGGGCCTACCGGGGAGCTGTTTTTT. This gives the protein CASSLGLAGGPTGELFF.

This clonotype has ten or more counts. The V gene is TRBV15, the J gene TRBJ2-7, with D perhaps TRBD1 (5 bases). This CDR3 is built from 14 residues. V was cut by 3 bases and J by 6 bases, with 15 bases left in between. In germline, CDR1 is LNHNV, CDR2 YYDKDF (reference sequence). CDR3 DNA: TGTGCCACCAGCAGGACTTCCCCAAGGGGCGAGCAGTACTTC. Its protein is CATSRTSPRGEQYF.

Concerning this clonotype: A much larger clonotype is one base distant, so this may be a read error. The V gene is TRBV18, the J gene TRBJ2-2, with a tentative D call TRBD2 (6 bases). Germline V lookup: CDR1 KGHSH, CDR2 LQKENI. This CDR3 comprises 14 residues. V was trimmed by 6 bases and J by 3 bases, leaving 11 bases between them. The CDR3 loop is CASSGIADTGELFF. DNA for the CDR3: TGTGCCAGCTCCGGCATAGCGGACACCGGGGAGCTGTTTTTT. Looking up the rest from reference TRBV18 and TRBJ2-2 gives the full variable domain: NAGVMQNPRHLVRRRGQEARLRCSPMKGHSHVYWYRQLPEEGLKFMVYLQKENIIDESGMPKERFSAEFPKEGPSILRIQQVVRGDSAAYFCASSGIADTGELFFGEGSRLTVL.

This clonotype came up a few times. The chain recombines TRBV4-2 with TRBJ1-4, with D uncertain. Germline-derived CDR1 and CDR2 are LGHNA and YNFKEQ. The CDR3 is 15 amino acids. Trimming removed 1 base at V and 7 bases at J, with 13 bases between. This chain's CDR3 is CASSQGTYGGEKLFF. The CDR3 bases are TGTGCCAGCAGCCAAGGAACTTATGGAGGTGAAAAACTGTTTTTT.

This clonotype came up many times. The chain employs TRBV18 and TRBJ2-1, with D perhaps TRBD1 (6 bases). The CDR3 runs 13 residues. Deletions cut 1 base from V and 8 bases from J, with 9 bases between. Germline assignment: CDR1 KGHSH and CDR2 LQKENI. In DNA, the CDR3 is TGTGCCAGCTCACCACAACAGGGTGATGAGCAGTTCTTC. Translation: CASSPQQGDEQFF.